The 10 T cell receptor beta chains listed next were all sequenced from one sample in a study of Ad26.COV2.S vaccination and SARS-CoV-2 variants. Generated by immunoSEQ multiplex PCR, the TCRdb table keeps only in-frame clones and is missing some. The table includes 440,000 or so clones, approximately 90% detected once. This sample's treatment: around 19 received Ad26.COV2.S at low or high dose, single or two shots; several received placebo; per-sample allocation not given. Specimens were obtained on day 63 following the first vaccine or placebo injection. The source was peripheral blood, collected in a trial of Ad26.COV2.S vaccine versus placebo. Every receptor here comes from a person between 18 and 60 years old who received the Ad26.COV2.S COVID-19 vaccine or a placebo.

The CDR3 loop is CAWRYAGSYSNQPQHF. CDR3 DNA sequence: TGTGCCTGGAGGTATGCAGGGTCGTATAGCAATCAGCCCCAGCATTTT. This chain links TRBV30 with TRBJ1-5; a possible D gene is TRBD1 (5 bases). V was clipped by 3 bases and J by 0 bases, with 15 bases between them. The CDR3 is made up of 16 amino acids. Germline V gene lookup returns CDR1 GTSNPN and CDR2 SVGIG (reference sequence).

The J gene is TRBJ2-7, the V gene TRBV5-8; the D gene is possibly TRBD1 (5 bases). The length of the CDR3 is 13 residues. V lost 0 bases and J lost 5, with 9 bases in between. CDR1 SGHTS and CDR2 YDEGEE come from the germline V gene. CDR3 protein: CASSLGLGDEQYF. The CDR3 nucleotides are TGTGCCAGCAGCTTGGGTTTAGGGGACGAGCAGTACTTC.

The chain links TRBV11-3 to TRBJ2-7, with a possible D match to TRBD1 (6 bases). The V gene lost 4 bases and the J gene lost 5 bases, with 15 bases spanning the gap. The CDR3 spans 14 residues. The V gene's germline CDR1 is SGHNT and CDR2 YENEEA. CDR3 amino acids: CASSSGQSPHEQYF. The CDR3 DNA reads TGTGCCAGCAGCTCCGGACAGAGTCCCCACGAGCAGTACTTC.

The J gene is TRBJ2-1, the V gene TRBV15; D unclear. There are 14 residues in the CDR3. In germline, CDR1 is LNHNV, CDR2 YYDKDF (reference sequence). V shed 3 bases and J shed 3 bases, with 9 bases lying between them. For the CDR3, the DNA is TGTGCCACCAGCAGGCAACAGAGCTACAATGAGCAGTTCTTC. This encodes CATSRQQSYNEQFF. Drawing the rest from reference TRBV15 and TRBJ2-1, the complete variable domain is DAMVIQNPRYQVTQFGKPVTLSCSQTLNHNVMYWYQQKSSQAPKLLFHYYDKDFNNEADTPDNFQSRRPNTSFCFLDIRSPGLGDTAMYLCATSRQQSYNEQFFGPGTRLTVL.

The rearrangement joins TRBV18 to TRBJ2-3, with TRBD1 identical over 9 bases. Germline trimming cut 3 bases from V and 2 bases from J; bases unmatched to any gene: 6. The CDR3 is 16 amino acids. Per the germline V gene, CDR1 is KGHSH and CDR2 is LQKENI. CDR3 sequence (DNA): TGTGCCAGCTCACCCACGGGACAGGGTAACACAGATACGCAGTATTTT. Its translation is CASSPTGQGNTDTQYF.

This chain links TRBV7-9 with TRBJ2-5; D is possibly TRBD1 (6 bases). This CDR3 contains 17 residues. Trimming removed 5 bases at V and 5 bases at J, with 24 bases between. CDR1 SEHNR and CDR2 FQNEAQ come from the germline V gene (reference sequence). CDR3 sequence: CASSTEQGQMVFETQYF. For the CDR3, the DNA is TGTGCCAGCAGCACAGAACAGGGCCAGATGGTTTTTGAGACCCAGTACTTC.

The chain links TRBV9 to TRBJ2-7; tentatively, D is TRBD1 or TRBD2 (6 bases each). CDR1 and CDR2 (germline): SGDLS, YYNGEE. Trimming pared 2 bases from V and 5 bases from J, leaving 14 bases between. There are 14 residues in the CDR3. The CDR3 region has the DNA TGTGCCAGCAGCGTGGGTCCAGGGGAGGACGAGCAGTACTTC. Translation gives CASSVGPGEDEQYF.

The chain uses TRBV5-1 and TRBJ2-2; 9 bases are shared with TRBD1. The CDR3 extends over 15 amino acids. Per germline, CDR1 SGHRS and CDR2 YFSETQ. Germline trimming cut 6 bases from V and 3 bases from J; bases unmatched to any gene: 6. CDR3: CASTLWTGDTGELFF. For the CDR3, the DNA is TGCGCCAGCACCCTATGGACAGGGGACACCGGGGAGCTGTTTTTT.

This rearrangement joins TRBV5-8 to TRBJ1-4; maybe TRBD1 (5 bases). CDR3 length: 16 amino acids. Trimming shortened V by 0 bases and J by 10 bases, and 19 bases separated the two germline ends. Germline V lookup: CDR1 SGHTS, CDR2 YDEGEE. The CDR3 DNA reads TGTGCCAGCAGCTTGGGGTCCGGGCCCCGAGGGACAAAACTGTTTTTT. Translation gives CASSLGSGPRGTKLFF.

CDR3 loop: CAVASVPGSYEQYF. CDR3 coding DNA: TGTGCCGTTGCCTCAGTCCCTGGCTCCTACGAGCAGTACTTC. This rearrangement joins TRBV27 to TRBJ2-7; no reliable D call. This CDR3 spans 14 amino acids. Deletions cut 11 bases from V and 0 bases from J, with 17 bases between. Germline V gene sequence: CDR1 MNHEY, CDR2 SMNVEV (reference sequence).